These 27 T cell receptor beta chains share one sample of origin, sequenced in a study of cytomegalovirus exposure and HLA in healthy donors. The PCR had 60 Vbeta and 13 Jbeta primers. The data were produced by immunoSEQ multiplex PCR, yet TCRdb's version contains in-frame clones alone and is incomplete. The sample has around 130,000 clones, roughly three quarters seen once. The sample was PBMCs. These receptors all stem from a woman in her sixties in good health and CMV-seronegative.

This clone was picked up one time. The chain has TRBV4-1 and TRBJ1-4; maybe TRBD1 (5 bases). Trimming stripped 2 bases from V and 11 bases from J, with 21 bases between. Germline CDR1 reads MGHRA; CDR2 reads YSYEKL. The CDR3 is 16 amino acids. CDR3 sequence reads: CASSQPRDSQMRKLFF. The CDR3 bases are TGCGCCAGCAGCCAACCTAGAGACAGTCAAATGAGGAAACTGTTTTTT.

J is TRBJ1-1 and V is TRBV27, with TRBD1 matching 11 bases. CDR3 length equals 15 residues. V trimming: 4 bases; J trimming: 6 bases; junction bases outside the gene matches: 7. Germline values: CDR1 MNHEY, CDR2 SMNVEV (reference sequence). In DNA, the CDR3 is TGTGCCAGCAGTTCGGGGACAGGGGGAACTGCTGAAGCTTTCTTT. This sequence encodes CASSSGTGGTAEAFF.

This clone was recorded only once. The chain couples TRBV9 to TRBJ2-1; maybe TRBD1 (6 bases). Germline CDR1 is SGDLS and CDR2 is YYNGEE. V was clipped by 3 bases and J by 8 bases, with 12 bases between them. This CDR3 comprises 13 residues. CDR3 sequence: CASSDLQGYEQFF. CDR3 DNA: TGTGCCAGCAGCGACCTACAGGGATATGAGCAGTTCTTC. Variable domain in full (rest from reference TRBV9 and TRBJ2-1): DSGVTQTPKHLITATGQRVTLRCSPRSGDLSVYWYQQSLDQGLQFLIQYYNGEERAKGNILERFSAQQFPDLHSELNLSSLELGDSALYFCASSDLQGYEQFFGPGTRLTVL.

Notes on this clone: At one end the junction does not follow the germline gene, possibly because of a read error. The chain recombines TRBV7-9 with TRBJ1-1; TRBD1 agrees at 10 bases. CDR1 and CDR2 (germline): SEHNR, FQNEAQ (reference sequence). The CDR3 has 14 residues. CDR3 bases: TGTTCCAGCAGCAGCGGACAGGGGGACACTGAAGCTTTCTTT. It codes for CSSSSGQGDTEAFF.

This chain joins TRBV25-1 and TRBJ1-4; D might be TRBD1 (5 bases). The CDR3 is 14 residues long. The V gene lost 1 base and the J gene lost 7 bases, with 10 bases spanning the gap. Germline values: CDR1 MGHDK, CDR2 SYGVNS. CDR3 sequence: CASSELGLAEKLFF. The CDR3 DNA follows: TGTGCCAGCAGTGAATTGGGACTAGCTGAAAAACTGTTTTTT.

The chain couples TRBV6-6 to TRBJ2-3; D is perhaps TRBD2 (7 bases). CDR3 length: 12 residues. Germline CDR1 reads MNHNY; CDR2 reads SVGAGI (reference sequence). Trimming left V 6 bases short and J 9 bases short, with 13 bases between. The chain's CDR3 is CASRPGEGTQYF. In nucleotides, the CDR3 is TGTGCCAGCAGACCAGGGGAGGGGACGCAGTATTTT.

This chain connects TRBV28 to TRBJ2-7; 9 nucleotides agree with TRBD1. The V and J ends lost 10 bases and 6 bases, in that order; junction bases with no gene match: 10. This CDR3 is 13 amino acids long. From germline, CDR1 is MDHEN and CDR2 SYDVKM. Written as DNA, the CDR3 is TGTGCCACCTTAGATGGGACAGGGACCGAGCAGTACTTC. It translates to CATLDGTGTEQYF.

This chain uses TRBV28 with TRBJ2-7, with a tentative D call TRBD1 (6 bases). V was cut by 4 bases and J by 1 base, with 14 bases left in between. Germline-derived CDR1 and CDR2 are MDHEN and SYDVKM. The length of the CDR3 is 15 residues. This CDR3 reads CASSYQDRRSYEQYF. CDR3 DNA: TGTGCCAGCAGTTACCAAGACAGGAGGTCCTACGAGCAGTACTTC. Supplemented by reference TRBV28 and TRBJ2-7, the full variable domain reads DVKVTQSSRYLVKRTGEKVFLECVQDMDHENMFWYRQDPGLGLRLIYFSYDVKMKEKGDIPEGYSVSREKKERFSLILESASTNQTSMYLCASSYQDRRSYEQYFGPGTRLTVT.

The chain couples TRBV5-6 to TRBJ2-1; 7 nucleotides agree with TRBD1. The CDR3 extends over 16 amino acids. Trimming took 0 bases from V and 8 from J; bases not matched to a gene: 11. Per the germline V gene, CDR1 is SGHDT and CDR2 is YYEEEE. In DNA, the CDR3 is TGTGCCAGCAGCTTGGAGGGGGCACTGCCCGAGGATGAGCAGTTCTTC. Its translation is CASSLEGALPEDEQFF.

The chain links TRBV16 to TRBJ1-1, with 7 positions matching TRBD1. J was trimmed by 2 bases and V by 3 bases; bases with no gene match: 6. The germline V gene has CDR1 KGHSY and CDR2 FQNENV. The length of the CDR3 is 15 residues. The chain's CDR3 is CASSQPDRANTEAFF. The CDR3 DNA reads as TGTGCCAGCAGCCAGCCCGACAGGGCTAACACTGAAGCTTTCTTT.

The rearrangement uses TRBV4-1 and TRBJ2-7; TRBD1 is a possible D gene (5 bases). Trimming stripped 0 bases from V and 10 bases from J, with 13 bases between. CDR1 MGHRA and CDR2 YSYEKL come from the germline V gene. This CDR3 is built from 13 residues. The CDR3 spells CASSQDRTWGQYF. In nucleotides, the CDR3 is TGCGCCAGCAGCCAAGATCGGACATGGGGACAGTACTTC.

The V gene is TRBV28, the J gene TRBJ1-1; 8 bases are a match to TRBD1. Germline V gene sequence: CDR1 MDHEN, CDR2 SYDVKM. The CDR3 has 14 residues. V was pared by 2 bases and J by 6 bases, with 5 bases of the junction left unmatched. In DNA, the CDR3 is TGTGCCAGCAGTTTAGGGCAGGGGGCCTCTGAAGCTTTCTTT. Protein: CASSLGQGASEAFF.

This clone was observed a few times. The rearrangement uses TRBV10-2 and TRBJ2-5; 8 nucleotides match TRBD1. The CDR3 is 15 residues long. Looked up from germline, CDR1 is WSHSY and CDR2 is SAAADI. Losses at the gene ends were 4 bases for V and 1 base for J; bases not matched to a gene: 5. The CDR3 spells CASSGDRMGQETQYF. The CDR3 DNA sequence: TGCGCCAGCAGTGGGGACAGGATGGGCCAAGAGACCCAGTACTTC.

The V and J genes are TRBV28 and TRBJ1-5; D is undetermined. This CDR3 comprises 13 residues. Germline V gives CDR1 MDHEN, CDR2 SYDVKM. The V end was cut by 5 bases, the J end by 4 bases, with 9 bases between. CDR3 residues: CASSPTVNQPQHF. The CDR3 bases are TGTGCCAGCAGTCCAACTGTGAATCAGCCCCAGCATTTT.

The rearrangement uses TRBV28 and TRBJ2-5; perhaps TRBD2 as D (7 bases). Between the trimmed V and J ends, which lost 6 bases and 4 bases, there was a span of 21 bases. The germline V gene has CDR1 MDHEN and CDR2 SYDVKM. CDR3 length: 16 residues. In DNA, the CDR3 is TGTGCCAGCAGCTCCCTTTGGGGGGGCCTTAGAGAGACCCAGTACTTC. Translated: CASSSLWGGLRETQYF.

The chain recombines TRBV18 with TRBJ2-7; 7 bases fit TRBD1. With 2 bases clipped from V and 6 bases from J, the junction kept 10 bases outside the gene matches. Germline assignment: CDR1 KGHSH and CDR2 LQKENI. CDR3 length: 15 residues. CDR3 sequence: CASSPTINRGFEQYF. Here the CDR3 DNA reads TGTGCCAGCTCACCAACCATTAACAGGGGTTTCGAGCAGTACTTC.

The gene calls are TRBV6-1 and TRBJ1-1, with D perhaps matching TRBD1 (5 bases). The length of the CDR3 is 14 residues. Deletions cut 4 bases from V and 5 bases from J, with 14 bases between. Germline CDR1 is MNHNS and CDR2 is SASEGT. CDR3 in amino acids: CASSAQTVGTEAFF. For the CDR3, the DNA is TGTGCCAGCAGTGCCCAGACAGTAGGTACTGAAGCTTTCTTT.

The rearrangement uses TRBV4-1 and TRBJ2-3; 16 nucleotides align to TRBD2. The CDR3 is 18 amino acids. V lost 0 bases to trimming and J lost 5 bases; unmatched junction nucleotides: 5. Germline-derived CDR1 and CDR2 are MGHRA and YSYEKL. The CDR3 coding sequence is TGCGCCAGCAGCCAAGATAGGGGACTAGCGGGAGGGCGAGATACGCAGTATTTT. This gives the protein CASSQDRGLAGGRDTQYF.

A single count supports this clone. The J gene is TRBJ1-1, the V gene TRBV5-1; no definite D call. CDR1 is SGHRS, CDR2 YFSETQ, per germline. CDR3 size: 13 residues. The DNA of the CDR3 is TGCGCGAGCGGTGGAGGGATAGGGACTGAAGCTTTCTTT. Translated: CASGGGIGTEAFF.

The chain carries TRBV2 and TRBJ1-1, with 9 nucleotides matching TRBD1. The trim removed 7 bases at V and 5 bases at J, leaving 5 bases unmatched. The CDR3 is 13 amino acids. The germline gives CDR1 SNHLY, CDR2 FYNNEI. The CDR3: CASTPGQGTEAFF. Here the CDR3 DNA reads TGTGCCAGCACCCCGGGACAGGGAACTGAAGCTTTCTTT. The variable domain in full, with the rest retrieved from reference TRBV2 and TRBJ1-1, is EPEVTQTPSHQVTQMGQEVILRCVPISNHLYFYWYRQILGQKVEFLVSFYNNEISEKSEIFDDQFSVERPDGSNFTLKIRSTKLEDSAMYFCASTPGQGTEAFFGQGTRLTVV.

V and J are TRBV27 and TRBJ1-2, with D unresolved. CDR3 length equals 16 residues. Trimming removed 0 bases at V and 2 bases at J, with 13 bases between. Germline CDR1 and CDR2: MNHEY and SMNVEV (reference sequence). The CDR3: CASSLSPSGDNYGYTF. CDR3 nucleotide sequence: TGTGCCAGCAGTTTATCCCCTTCTGGAGACAACTATGGCTACACCTTC.

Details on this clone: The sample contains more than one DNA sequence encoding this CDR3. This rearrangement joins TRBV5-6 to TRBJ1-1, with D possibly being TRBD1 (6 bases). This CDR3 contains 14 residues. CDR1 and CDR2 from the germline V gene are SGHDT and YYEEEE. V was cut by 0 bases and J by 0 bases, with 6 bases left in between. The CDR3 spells CASSLDRVNTEAFF. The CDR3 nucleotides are TGTGCCAGCAGCTTGGACAGGGTGAACACTGAAGCTTTCTTT.

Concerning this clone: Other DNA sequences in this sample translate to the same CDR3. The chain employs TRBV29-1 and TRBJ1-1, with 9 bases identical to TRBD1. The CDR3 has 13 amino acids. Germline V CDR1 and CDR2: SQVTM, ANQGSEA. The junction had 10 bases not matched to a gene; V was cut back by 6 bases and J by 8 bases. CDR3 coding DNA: TGCAGCGTGGCTGACAGGGGGTATACCGAAGCTTTCTTT. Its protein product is CSVADRGYTEAFF.

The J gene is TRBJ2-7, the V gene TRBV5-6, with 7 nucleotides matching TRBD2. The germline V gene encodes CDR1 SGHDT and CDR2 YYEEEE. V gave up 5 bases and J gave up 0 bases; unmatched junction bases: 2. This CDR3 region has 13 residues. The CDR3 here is CASSPSGSYEQYF. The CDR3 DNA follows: TGTGCCAGCAGTCCTAGCGGCTCCTACGAGCAGTACTTC.

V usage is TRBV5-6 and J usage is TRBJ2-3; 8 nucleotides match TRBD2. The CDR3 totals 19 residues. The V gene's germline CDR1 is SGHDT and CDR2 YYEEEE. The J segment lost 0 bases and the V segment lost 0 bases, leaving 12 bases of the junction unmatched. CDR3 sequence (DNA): TGTGCCAGCAGCTTGGTCCCACTAGCGGAGCCTAGAAGCACAGATACGCAGTATTTT. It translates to CASSLVPLAEPRSTDTQYF.

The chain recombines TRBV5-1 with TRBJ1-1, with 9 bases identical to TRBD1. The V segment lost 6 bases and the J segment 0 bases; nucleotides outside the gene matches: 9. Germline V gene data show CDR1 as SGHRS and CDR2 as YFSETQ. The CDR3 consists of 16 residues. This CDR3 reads CASKPGTGPLNTEAFF. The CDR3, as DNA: TGCGCCAGCAAACCTGGGACAGGGCCCTTGAACACTGAAGCTTTCTTT.

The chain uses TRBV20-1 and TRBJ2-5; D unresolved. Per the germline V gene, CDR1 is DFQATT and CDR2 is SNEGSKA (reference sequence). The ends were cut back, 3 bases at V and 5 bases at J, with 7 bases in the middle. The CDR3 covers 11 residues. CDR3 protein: CSASIQETQYF. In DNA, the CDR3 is TGCAGTGCTAGTATTCAGGAGACCCAGTACTTC.